The sequence of this T cell receptor (beta chain) was determined in a study of T cell repertoires in cytomegalovirus infection. Study context: HLA-B-restricted CMV epitopes that are well studied, plus recently identified HLA-C-restricted ones, were used by the study. An indication of both CMV infection and matching HLA type came from public TCR beta signatures. Study-wide results and caveats: Adding up the frequency of public TCR beta families identified people who carried CMV plus the relevant HLA. The ex vivo response showed dominance by HLA-C-restricted CMV-specific TCR beta clonotypes.

A word on this clonotype: Its antigen is as yet unknown.

In TCRdb, the reads were re-called with MiXCR into one record per CDR3 protein. The sample holds approximately 990,000 distinct CDR3 sequences, roughly a third seen once. The clonotype comes from a human donor in good health (CMV status not recorded). Some clones in this sample may be carry-over from other donors' samples. The source was cultured CD8+ T cells from PBMCs, collected from culture after CMV antigen stimulation.

CDR3 region: CASESPDSIYGYTF. The CDR3, as DNA: TGTGCCAGCGAATCCCCGGACAGCATCTATGGCTACACCTTC. The chain combines TRBV2 with TRBJ1-2; D is possibly TRBD1 (6 bases). V gave up 8 bases and J gave up 4 bases, with 17 bases separating them. This CDR3 spans 14 amino acids. Germline CDR1 is SNHLY and CDR2 is FYNNEI. The complete variable domain, with remaining parts taken from reference TRBV2 and TRBJ1-2, reads EPEVTQTPSHQVTQMGQEVILRCVPISNHLYFYWYRQILGQKVEFLVSFYNNEISEKSEIFDDQFSVERPDGSNFTLKIRSTKLEDSAMYFCASESPDSIYGYTFGSGTRLTVV.